These T cell receptor beta chains were read from a single sample in a study of OX40 agonist ivuxolimab in advanced cancers. Profiling relied on immunoSEQ multiplex PCR, and the TCRdb table lists in-frame clones only, not all of them. The data contain about 20,000 clones, around 90% of them singletons. The input for sequencing was CD4+ or CD8+ T cells sorted from blood, taken in a trial of the OX40 agonist ivuxolimab. The source is an adult with an advanced solid tumor such as melanoma, head and neck, liver or kidney cancer. Each CDR3 is given with its conserved first and last residue. Fields, in order: J gene, clone size, D gene, V gene, CDR3 DNA, CDR3 protein. D genes are given only for firm matches. Rows give clone size only sometimes, using once, few, many, or a class for an expanded clone.

TRBJ2-3 | - | TRBD2 | TRBV14 | TGTGCCAGCAGCTTTAGCGGGGGACTCACAGATACGCAGTATTTT | CASSFSGGLTDTQYF
TRBJ2-3 | - | - | TRBV6-5 | TGTGCCAGCAGTTCCTACACAGATACGCAGTATTTT | CASSSYTDTQYF
TRBJ2-7 | - | - | TRBV6-1 | TGTGCCAGCAGTGATGGGAGCCTTACCGAGCAGTACTTC | CASSDGSLTEQYF
TRBJ1-5 | - | - | TRBV15 | TGTGCCACCAGCAGAGATCAAGGGGTTGGGCAGCCCCAGCATTTT | CATSRDQGVGQPQHF
TRBJ2-1 | - | - | TRBV6-5 | TGTGCCAGCAGTTACACCCTGTACAATGAGCAGTTCTTC | CASSYTLYNEQFF
TRBJ2-7 | - | - | TRBV4-2 | TGTGCCAGCAGCCAAGAGGACAGTTCCTACGAGCAGTACTTC | CASSQEDSSYEQYF
TRBJ2-7 | once | - | TRBV2 | TGTGCCAGCAGTGAAATCCCAACCTACGAGCAGTACTTC | CASSEIPTYEQYF
TRBJ1-1 | few | - | TRBV11-2 | TGTGCCAGCAGACCCACAGGGAACACTGAAGCTTTCTTT | CASRPTGNTEAFF
TRBJ1-6 | - | TRBD1 | TRBV5-5 | TGTGCCAGCAGCTTGGTATGGGGACAGTCTTCACCCCTCCACTTT | CASSLVWGQSSPLHF
TRBJ2-3 | - | TRBD2 | TRBV7-8 | TGTGCCAGCAGCTTATTATCTCGGGAGGGTGTGCAAGATACGCAGTATTTT | CASSLLSREGVQDTQYF
TRBJ1-2 | once | TRBD1 | TRBV7-6 | TGTGCCAGCAGCCCAGAAACAGGGGTATTCTATGGCTACACCTTC | CASSPETGVFYGYTF
TRBJ1-2 | - | - | TRBV19 | TGTGCCAGTCATCCAGCGGCAGGGGACGGATATGGCTACACCTTC | CASHPAAGDGYGYTF
TRBJ2-1 | - | TRBD1 | TRBV15 | TGTGCCACCAGCGGCGGACAGGGTGGTGAGCAGTTCTTC | CATSGGQGGEQFF
TRBJ2-3 | - | - | TRBV11-2 | TGTGCCAGCAGCCAGACCTGGGGGGAGCAGTATTTT | CASSQTWGEQYF
TRBJ1-2 | - | - | TRBV29-1 | TGCAGCGTCAACCTCAATATTAACTATGGCTACACCTTC | CSVNLNINYGYTF
TRBJ2-7 | - | TRBD1 | TRBV10-2 | TGCGCCAGCAGTGAGCTTGGGACAGGGGCGTCCGAGCAGTACTTC | CASSELGTGASEQYF
TRBJ2-3 | - | - | TRBV30 | TGTGCCTGGAGTGTGGGACCACTACCCACAGATACGCAGTATTTT | CAWSVGPLPTDTQYF
TRBJ2-7 | - | - | TRBV7-9 | TGTGCCAGCAGCTCTCCGGGACTCCCCTACGAGCAGTACTTC | CASSSPGLPYEQYF
TRBJ2-6 | - | - | TRBV7-9 | TGTGCCAGCAGCACCCTCCTCTTAAGCTCTGGGGCCAACGTCCTGACTTTC | CASSTLLLSSGANVLTF
TRBJ2-7 | once | - | TRBV4-1 | TGCGCCAGCAGCCAAGATTCGGGCGACGAGCAGTACTTC | CASSQDSGDEQYF
TRBJ2-3 | - | TRBD2 | TRBV5-4 | TGTGCCAGCAGCGATCCTAGCGGGGAGAGCACAGATACGCAGTATTTT | CASSDPSGESTDTQYF
TRBJ1-1 | - | - | TRBV7-4 | TGTGCCAGCAGCTTGAAGGCAGGGCCCATGAACACTGAAGCTTTCTTT | CASSLKAGPMNTEAFF
TRBJ2-1 | - | - | TRBV7-9 | TGTGCCAGCAGCTTACTGGTCGTTGTGGATGAGCAGTTCTTC | CASSLLVVVDEQFF
TRBJ1-1 | - | - | TRBV7-2 | TGTGCCAGCAGTCCCAGAGTGACTGAAGCTTTCTTT | CASSPRVTEAFF
TRBJ2-5 | - | TRBD1 | TRBV18 | TGTGCCAGCTCACCTCGGGACAGGGGCCACGAGACCCAGTACTTC | CASSPRDRGHETQYF
TRBJ2-7 | - | - | TRBV27 | TGTGCCAGTGAGGGGTTGTTTTACGAGCAGTACTTC | CASEGLFYEQYF
TRBJ2-3 | - | TRBD1 | TRBV27 | TGTGCCAGCAGTCTAGTAACAGGGGGAGCCGCAGATACGCAGTATTTT | CASSLVTGGAADTQYF
TRBJ2-2 | - | TRBD2 | TRBV9 | TGTGCCAGCAGCCCCCGACTAGCGGGGGGGTTCACCGGGGAGCTGTTTTTT | CASSPRLAGGFTGELFF
TRBJ2-5 | - | - | TRBV7-8 | TGTGCCAGCACCGTCTTAAGAATCGGAAAAGAGACCCAGTACTTC | CASTVLRIGKETQYF
TRBJ2-3 | - | - | TRBV5-4 | TGTGCCAGCAGCTTGTCCGCAGATACGCAGTATTTT | CASSLSADTQYF
TRBJ2-7 | - | - | TRBV4-2 | TGTGCCAGCAGCCAATTTACAGGCTACGAGCAGTACTTC | CASSQFTGYEQYF
TRBJ2-3 | - | - | TRBV29-1 | TGCAGCGTTGTTCGGACAGAGACCGTGGCAGATACGCAGTATTTT | CSVVRTETVADTQYF
TRBJ2-1 | - | - | TRBV11-2 | TGTGCCAGCAGCTTAGGGGCCCCCGGGTATGAGCAGTTCTTC | CASSLGAPGYEQFF
TRBJ2-7 | - | - | TRBV6-5 | TGTGCCAGCAGTTACTCGGACGGCTACGAGCAGTACTTC | CASSYSDGYEQYF
TRBJ2-1 | - | - | TRBV6-1 | TGTGCCAGCAGCCAATGGATGAACAATGAGCAGTTCTTC | CASSQWMNNEQFF
TRBJ2-5 | - | - | TRBV7-6 | TGTGCCAGCAGCTTAGCGCTGGCGGGGCCCCCCGCGGACCAGTACTTC | CASSLALAGPPADQYF
TRBJ2-1 | - | - | TRBV18 | TGTGCCAGCTCACAAGCCGGGACCGCCTACAATGAGCAGTTCTTC | CASSQAGTAYNEQFF
TRBJ2-1 | - | - | TRBV5-1 | TGCGCCAGCCGCAAGGGGCATGAGCAGTTCTTC | CASRKGHEQFF
TRBJ2-7 | - | TRBD1 | TRBV7-6 | TGTGCCAGCAGCTCGGGACAGGGTTCCTACGAGCAGTACTTC | CASSSGQGSYEQYF
TRBJ2-5 | - | - | TRBV11-2 | TGTGCCAGCAGCCACTTCGGGGGGCCTATCGAAGAGACCCAGTACTTC | CASSHFGGPIEETQYF
TRBJ2-7 | - | - | TRBV6-1 | TGTGCCAGCAGTGAAGGTCTTTCCTACGAGCAGTACTTC | CASSEGLSYEQYF
TRBJ1-3 | - | - | TRBV11-2 | TGTGCCAGCAGCTTAGACAGCACGGGGAACACCATATATTTT | CASSLDSTGNTIYF
TRBJ2-3 | - | - | TRBV11-2 | TGTGCCAGCAGCTTAGTGGGGGGCGTGGGCGATACGCAGTATTTT | CASSLVGGVGDTQYF
TRBJ2-2 | - | - | TRBV27 | TGTGCCAGCAGTTCCCTCCCGGGGCTCGACACCGGGGAGCTGTTTTTT | CASSSLPGLDTGELFF
TRBJ1-1 | - | - | TRBV7-6 | TGTGCCAGCACCGAGGGGACGGGAAGGAACACTGAAGCTTTCTTT | CASTEGTGRNTEAFF
TRBJ2-1 | - | TRBD1 | TRBV19 | TGTGCCAGTAGCCTGGGACAGTACAATGAGCAGTTCTTC | CASSLGQYNEQFF
TRBJ2-7 | once | - | TRBV5-1 | TGCGCCAGCAGCTTGGTTGGGGAGAGCTACGAGCAGTACTTC | CASSLVGESYEQYF
TRBJ2-1 | - | - | TRBV2 | TGTGCCAGCAGTGATAGGCTCTACGAGCAGTTCTTC | CASSDRLYEQFF
TRBJ2-3 | - | - | TRBV7-6 | TGTGCCAGCAGCTCTTCTAGTGATACGCAGTATTTT | CASSSSSDTQYF
TRBJ2-1 | - | - | TRBV19 | TGTGCCAGCAGTGTCCAAAGCTCCTACAATGAGCAGTTCTTC | CASSVQSSYNEQFF
TRBJ2-3 | few | TRBD2 | TRBV2 | TGTGCCAGCAGTCACGCGGGGGGCCGCACAGATACGCAGTATTTT | CASSHAGGRTDTQYF
TRBJ1-1 | medium-sized | - | TRBV6-5 | TGTGCCAGCAGTTACTCGGAGCCGGTGGCGGACACTGAAGCTTTCTTT | CASSYSEPVADTEAFF
TRBJ2-5 | - | - | TRBV19 | TGTGCCAGTAGTACCTGGGGGGGCCCAGAGACCCAGTACTTC | CASSTWGGPETQYF
TRBJ1-2 | - | - | TRBV30 | TGTGCCTGGAGTGTAATATCAGGGGCGCGGGGCTACACCTTC | CAWSVISGARGYTF
TRBJ2-5 | large | - | TRBV7-7 | TGTGCTAGCAGTCTTGGGTTGGGGGAGACCCAGTACTTC | CASSLGLGETQYF
TRBJ2-5 | - | TRBD1 | TRBV6-1 | TGTGCCAGCAGCCCTCGGGACAGGAGACAAGAGACCCAGTACTTC | CASSPRDRRQETQYF
TRBJ1-1 | few | - | TRBV7-9 | TGTGCCAGCAGGGATGCGGGGGCCACTGAAGCTTTCTTT | CASRDAGATEAFF
TRBJ2-1 | - | TRBD2 | TRBV19 | TGTGCCAGTAGAATTACGGGACTAGCGGACAATGAGCAGTTCTTC | CASRITGLADNEQFF
TRBJ2-5 | once | TRBD2 | TRBV4-1 | TGCGCCAGCAGCCCCCGGACTAGCGGGGGGGAACAAGAGACCCAGTACTTC | CASSPRTSGGEQETQYF
TRBJ2-1 | - | - | TRBV29-1 | TGCAGCGTTGAAGTGTGGGATAGCTCCTACAGTGAGCAGTTCTTC | CSVEVWDSSYSEQFF